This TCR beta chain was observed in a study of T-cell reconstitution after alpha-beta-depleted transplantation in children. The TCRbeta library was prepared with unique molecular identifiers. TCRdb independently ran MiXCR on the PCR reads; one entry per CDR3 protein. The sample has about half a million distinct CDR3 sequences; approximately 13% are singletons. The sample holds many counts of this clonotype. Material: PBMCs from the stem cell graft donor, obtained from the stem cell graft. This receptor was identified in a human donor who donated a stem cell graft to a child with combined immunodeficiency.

The CDR3 region is CASSQDLGRGEGEQFF. CDR3 DNA: TGCGCCAGCAGCCAAGATTTGGGACGAGGGGAGGGTGAGCAGTTCTTC. The J gene is TRBJ2-1, the V gene TRBV4-3, with 7 bases that match TRBD2. This CDR3 comprises 16 residues. The V and J ends lost 0 bases and 9 bases, in that order; junction bases with no gene match: 11. The germline V gene encodes CDR1 LGHNA and CDR2 YSLEER.